Sequencing of this T cell receptor beta chain was carried out in a study of T cells in Graves' hyperthyroidism and ophthalmopathy. Diagnoses used clinical symptoms, serum thyroxine and TRAb, thyroid ultrasound and orbital computed tomography. The PBMCs were taken from approximately 9 ml of fresh peripheral blood. The CDR3 runs to 16 residues. Trimming removed 0 bases at V and 3 bases at J, with 14 bases between. The germline V gene has CDR1 MGHRA and CDR2 YSYEKL. Amplification of TCR beta CDR3 regions was performed using RNA transcripts as template. The TCR CDR3 was amplified in a first-round RT-PCR using the HTBI primer set. TCRdb processed the multiplex PCR reads anew with MiXCR; each CDR3 protein has one entry. The table has fewer than 350,000 distinct CDR3 sequences, roughly 19% seen once.

The sample was blood. The genes are TRBV4-1 and TRBJ1-1; a weak D match, TRBD1 (5 bases). This TCR was recovered from a man aged 45-65 years with Graves' ophthalmopathy. The CDR3 here is CASSQDRAGLDTEAFF. DNA of the CDR3: TGCGCCAGCAGCCAAGATAGGGCAGGGCTAGACACTGAAGCTTTCTTT.